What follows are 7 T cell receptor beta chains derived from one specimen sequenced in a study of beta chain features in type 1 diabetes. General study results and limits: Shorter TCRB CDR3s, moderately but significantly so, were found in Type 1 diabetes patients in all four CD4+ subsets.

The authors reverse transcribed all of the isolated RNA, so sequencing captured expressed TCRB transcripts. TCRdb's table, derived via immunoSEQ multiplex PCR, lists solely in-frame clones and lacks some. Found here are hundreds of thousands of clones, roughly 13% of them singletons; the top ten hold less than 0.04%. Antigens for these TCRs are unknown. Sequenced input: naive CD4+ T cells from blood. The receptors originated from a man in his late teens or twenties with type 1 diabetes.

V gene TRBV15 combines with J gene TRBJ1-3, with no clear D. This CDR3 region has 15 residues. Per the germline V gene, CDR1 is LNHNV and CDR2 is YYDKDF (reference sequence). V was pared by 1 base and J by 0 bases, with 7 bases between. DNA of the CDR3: TGTGCCACCAGCAGAGCGGGGTTCTCTGGAAACACCATATATTTT. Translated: CATSRAGFSGNTIYF.

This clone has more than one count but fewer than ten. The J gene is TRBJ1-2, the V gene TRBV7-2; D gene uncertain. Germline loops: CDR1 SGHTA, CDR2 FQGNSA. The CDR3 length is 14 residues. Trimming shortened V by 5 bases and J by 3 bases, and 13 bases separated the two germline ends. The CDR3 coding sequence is TGTGCCAGCAGCCAAAGGGTTGGGTACTATGGCTACACCTTC. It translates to CASSQRVGYYGYTF.

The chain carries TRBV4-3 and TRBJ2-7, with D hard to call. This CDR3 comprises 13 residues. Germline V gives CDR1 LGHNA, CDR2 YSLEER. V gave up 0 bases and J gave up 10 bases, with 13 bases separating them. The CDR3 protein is CASSQDLGTGQYF. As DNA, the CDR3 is TGCGCCAGCAGCCAAGATCTAGGAACCGGTCAGTACTTC.

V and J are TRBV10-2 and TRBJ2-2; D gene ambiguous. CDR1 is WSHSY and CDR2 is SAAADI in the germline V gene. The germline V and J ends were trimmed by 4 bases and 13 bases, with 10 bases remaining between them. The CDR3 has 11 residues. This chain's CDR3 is CASSGNSGLFF. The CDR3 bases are TGCGCCAGCAGTGGGAACTCGGGGCTGTTTTTT.

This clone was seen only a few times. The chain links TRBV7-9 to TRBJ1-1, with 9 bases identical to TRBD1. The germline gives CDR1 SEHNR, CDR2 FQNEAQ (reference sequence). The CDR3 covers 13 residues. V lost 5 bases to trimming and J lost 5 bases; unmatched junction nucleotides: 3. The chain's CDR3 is CASSVTGGTEAFF. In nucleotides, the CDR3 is TGTGCCAGCAGCGTGACAGGGGGGACTGAAGCTTTCTTT.

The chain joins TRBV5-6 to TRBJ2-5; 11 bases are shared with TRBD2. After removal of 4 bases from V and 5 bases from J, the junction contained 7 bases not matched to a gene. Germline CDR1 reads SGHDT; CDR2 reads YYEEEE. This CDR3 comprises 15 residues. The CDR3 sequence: CASSPELAGAETQYF. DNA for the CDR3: TGTGCCAGCAGCCCCGAACTAGCGGGAGCGGAGACCCAGTACTTC.

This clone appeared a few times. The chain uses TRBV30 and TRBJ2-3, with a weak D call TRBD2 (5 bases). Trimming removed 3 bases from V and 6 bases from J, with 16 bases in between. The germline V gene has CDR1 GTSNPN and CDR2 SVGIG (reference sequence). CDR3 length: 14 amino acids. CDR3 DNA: TGTGCCTGGAGCGACCCCGTGGCTAGCGATACGCAGTATTTT. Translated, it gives CAWSDPVASDTQYF. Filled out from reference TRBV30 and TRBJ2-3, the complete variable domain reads SQTIHQWPATLVQPVGSPLSLECTVEGTSNPNLYWYRQAAGRGLQLLFYSVGIGQISSEVPQNLSASRPQDRQFILSSKKLLLSDSGFYLCAWSDPVASDTQYFGPGTRLTVL.